This T cell receptor (beta chain) was recorded in a study of blood T cell repertoires in COVID-19. Cohort allocation depended upon clinical history that participants reported. CDR3 length: 13 residues. The V end lost 0 bases, the J end lost 1 base, and 3 bases lay between the germline ends. Germline V gene lookup returns CDR1 SGHDN and CDR2 FVKESK. Measured with immunoSEQ multiplex PCR; TCRdb has only the in-frame clones, and not every one. Among approximately 400,000 clones listed, approximately 89% were seen once. This TCR was sampled from a man aged 30 to 45 who had recovered from COVID-19. Sequenced material: PBMCs or T cells enriched from blood (not recorded which). The chain combines TRBV14 with TRBJ1-1; D is unclear. The chain's CDR3 is CASSQDWNTEAFF. The DNA for the CDR3 is TGTGCCAGCAGCCAAGACTGGAACACTGAAGCTTTCTTT.